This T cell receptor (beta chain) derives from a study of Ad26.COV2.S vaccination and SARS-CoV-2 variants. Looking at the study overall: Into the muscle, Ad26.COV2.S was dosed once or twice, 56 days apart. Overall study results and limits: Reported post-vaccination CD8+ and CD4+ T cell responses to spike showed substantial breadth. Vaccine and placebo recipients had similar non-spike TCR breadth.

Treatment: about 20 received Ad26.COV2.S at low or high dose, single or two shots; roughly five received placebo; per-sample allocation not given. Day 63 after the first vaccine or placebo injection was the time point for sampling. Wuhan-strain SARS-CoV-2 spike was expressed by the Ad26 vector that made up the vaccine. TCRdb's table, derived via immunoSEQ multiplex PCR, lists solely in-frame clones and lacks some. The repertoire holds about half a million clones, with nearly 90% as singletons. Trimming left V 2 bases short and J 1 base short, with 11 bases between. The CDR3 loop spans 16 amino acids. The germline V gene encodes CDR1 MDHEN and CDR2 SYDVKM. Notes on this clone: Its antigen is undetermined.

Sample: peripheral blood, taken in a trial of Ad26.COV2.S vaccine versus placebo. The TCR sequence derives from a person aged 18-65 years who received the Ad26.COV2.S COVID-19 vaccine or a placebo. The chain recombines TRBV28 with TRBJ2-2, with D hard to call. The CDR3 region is CASSLPPRMNTGELFF. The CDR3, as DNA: TGTGCCAGCAGTTTACCCCCCCGGATGAACACCGGGGAGCTGTTTTTT.